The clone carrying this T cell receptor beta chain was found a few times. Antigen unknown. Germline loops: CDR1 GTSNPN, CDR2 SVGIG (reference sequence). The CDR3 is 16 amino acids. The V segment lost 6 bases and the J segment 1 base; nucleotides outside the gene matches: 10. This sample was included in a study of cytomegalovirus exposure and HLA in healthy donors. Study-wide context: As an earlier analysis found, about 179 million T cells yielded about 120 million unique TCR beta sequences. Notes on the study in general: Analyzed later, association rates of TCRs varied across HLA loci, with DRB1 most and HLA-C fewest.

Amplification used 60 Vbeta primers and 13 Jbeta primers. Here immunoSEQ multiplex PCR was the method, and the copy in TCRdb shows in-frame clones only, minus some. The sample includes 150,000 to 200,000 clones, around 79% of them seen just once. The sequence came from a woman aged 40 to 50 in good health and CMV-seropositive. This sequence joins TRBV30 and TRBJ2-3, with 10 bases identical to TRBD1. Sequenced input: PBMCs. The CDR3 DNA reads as TGTGCCTGCCCTACCTCCGGGACAGGGGGCACAGATACGCAGTATTTT. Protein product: CACPTSGTGGTDTQYF.